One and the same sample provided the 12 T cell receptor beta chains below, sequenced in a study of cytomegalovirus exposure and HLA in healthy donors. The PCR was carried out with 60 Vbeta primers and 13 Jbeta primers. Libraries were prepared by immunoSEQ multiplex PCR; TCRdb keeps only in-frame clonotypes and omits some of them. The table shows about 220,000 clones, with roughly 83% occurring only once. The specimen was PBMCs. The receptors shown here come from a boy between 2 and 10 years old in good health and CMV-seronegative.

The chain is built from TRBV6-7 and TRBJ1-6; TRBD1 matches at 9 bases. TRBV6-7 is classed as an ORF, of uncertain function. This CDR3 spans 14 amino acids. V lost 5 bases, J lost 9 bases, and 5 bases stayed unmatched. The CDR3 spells CASSRRDRVSPLHF. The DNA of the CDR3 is TGTGCCAGCAGTCGACGGGACAGGGTTTCACCCCTCCACTTT.

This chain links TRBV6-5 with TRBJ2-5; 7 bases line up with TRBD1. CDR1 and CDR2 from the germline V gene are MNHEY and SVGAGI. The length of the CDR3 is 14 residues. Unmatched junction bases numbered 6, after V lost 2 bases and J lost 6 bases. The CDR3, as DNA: TGTGCCAGCAGTTACGGACAGGTTATACAGACCCAGTACTTC. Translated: CASSYGQVIQTQYF.

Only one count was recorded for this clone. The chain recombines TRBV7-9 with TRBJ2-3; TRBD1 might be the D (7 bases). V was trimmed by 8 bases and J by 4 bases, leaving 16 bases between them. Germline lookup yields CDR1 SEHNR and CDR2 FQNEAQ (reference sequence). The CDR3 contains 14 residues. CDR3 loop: CASSGGRLADTQYF. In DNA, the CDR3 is TGTGCCAGCTCAGGGGGGCGGCTAGCAGATACGCAGTATTTT.

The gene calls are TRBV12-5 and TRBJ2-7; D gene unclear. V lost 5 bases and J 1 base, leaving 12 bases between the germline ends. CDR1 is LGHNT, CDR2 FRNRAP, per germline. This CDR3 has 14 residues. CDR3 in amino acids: CASGLDWRSYEQYF. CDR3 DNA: TGTGCTAGTGGTCTAGACTGGAGATCCTACGAGCAGTACTTC.

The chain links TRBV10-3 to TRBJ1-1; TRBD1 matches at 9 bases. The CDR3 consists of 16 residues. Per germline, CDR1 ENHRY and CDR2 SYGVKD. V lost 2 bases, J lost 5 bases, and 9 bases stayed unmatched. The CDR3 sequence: CAISEEPQGAGTEAFF. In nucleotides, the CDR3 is TGTGCCATCAGTGAGGAACCACAGGGGGCTGGGACTGAAGCTTTCTTT.

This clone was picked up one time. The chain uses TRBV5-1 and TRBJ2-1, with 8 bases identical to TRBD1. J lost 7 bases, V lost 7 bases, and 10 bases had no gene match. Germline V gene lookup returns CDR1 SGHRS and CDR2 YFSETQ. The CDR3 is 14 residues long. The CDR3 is CASGGQGGANEQFF. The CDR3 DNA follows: TGCGCCAGCGGAGGACAGGGAGGAGCAAATGAGCAGTTCTTC.

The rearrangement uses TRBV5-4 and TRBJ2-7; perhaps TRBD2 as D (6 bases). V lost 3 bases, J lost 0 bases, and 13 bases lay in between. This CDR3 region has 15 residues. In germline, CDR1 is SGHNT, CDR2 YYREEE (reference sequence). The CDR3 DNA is TGTGCCAGCAGCTCTTTCCGGGAGAGCTCCTACGAGCAGTACTTC. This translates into CASSSFRESSYEQYF.

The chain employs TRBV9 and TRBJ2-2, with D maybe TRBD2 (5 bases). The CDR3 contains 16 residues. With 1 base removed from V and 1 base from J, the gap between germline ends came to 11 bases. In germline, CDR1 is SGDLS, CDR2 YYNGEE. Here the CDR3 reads CASSVWVAMNTGELFF. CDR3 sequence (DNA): TGTGCCAGCAGCGTATGGGTAGCGATGAACACCGGGGAGCTGTTTTTT.

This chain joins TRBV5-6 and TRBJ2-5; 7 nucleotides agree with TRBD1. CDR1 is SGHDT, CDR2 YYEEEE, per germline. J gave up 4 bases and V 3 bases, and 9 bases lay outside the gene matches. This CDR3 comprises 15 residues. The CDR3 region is CASSWRDRELETQYF. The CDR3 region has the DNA TGTGCCAGCAGCTGGCGAGACAGGGAATTAGAGACCCAGTACTTC.

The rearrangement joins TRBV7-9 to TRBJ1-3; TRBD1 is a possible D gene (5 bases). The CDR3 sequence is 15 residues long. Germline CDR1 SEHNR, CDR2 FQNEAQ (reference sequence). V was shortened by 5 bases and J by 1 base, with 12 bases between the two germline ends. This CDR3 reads CASSVPRGSGNTIYF. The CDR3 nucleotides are TGTGCCAGCAGCGTCCCTCGGGGGTCTGGAAACACCATATATTTT.

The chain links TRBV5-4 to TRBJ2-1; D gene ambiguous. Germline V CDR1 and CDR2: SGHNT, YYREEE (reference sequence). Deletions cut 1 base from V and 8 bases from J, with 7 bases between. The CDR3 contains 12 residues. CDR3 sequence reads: CASSLPFDEQFF. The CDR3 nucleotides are TGTGCCAGCAGCTTGCCGTTTGATGAGCAGTTCTTC. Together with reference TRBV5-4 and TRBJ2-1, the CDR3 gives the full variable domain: ETGVTQSPTHLIKTRGQQVTLRCSSQSGHNTVSWYQQALGQGPQFIFQYYREEENGRGNFPPRFSGLQFPNYSSELNVNALELDDSALYLCASSLPFDEQFFGPGTRLTVL.

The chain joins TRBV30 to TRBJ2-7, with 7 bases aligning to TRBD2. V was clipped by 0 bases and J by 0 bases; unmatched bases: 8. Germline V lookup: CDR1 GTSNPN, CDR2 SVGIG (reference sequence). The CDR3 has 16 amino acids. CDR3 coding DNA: TGTGCCTGGAGTGTACGGAGCGGGACCACCTCCTACGAGCAGTACTTC. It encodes CAWSVRSGTTSYEQYF.